This entry describes one TCR beta chain. Its antigen remains undetermined. No much larger clone is present one base from it, and per-base qualities are unavailable. The data were taken from a study of blood T cell repertoires in COVID-19 (dated by TCRdb to the early 2020s). Study-level background: Samples from collaborators originated in the United States, Italy and Spain and spanned both the acute and convalescent phases of COVID-19. The material from the prospective study consisted of cDNA or gDNA derived from T cells, B-cell-depleted T cells, or PBMCs. Subjects who had been exposed to COVID-19, were actively infected with it, or had recovered from it provided the deeply sampled blood TCRbeta repertoires that made up the dataset. The repertoires were released in a freely available public database meant as a resource for research on the immune response to SARS-CoV-2. The samples were drawn from two sources: the first 160 participants of the ongoing ImmuneRACE study, and 1,000 to 1,500 subjects contributed by 6 global collaborators. Sample metadata almost always included a de-identified subject ID, COVID-19 status, age in years and sex. Where available, HLA class I and class II types were obtained from metadata supplied by the sample provider rather than from assay-based typing.

Study-level results and caveats: Clinical and demographic metadata were provided uncurated, with the amount varying by source and participant.

Each collaborating institution followed its own protocols to collect whole blood in K2EDTA tubes. Collaborator samples were shipped for TCRbeta analysis as frozen whole blood, isolated PBMCs, or DNA extracted from either sample type. TCRbeta CDR3 regions were amplified from genomic DNA by means of the immunoSEQ Assay, a bias-controlled multiplex PCR. On the study's bioinformatics: The number of nucleated cells in each sample was estimated from the amplification of reference gene primers within the assay. Sequence reads were collapsed and filtered to measure the absolute abundance of every unique TCRbeta CDR3 rearrangement. Productive Simpson clonality was computed per sample as the square root of Simpson's diversity index over productive rearrangements. The immuneACCESS repertoire file appears here via TCRdb, limited to in-frame rearrangements. These files lack a portion of the clones; in checked studies, under half of the deficit traces to unresolved V genes, and the cause of the others is not known. V and J calls and clone size come straight from that table; D and trimming were deduced from the DNA. A total of over 65,000 clones appear in this sample, 70% to 85% of them only once. Around 16% of the sample rests with the top ten.

The germline V gene gives CDR1 as LGHNA and CDR2 as YSLEER. The trim is 0 bases for V and 8 bases for J, with a gap of 13 bases between the germline ends. The CDR3 contains 15 residues, cysteine and phenylalanine counted. Solely the CDR3 DNA is kept, with 45 bases framed from the first base. Sequencing used peripheral blood. Recombination joined TRBV4-3 with TRBJ1-4; the D gene cannot be resolved reliably. This sequence originates from an elderly man with active COVID-19. The nucleotides read TGCGCCAGCAGCCAAGAAATCGGGGAGTTCGAAAAACTGTTTTTT. Its amino acids are CASSQEIGEFEKLFF.